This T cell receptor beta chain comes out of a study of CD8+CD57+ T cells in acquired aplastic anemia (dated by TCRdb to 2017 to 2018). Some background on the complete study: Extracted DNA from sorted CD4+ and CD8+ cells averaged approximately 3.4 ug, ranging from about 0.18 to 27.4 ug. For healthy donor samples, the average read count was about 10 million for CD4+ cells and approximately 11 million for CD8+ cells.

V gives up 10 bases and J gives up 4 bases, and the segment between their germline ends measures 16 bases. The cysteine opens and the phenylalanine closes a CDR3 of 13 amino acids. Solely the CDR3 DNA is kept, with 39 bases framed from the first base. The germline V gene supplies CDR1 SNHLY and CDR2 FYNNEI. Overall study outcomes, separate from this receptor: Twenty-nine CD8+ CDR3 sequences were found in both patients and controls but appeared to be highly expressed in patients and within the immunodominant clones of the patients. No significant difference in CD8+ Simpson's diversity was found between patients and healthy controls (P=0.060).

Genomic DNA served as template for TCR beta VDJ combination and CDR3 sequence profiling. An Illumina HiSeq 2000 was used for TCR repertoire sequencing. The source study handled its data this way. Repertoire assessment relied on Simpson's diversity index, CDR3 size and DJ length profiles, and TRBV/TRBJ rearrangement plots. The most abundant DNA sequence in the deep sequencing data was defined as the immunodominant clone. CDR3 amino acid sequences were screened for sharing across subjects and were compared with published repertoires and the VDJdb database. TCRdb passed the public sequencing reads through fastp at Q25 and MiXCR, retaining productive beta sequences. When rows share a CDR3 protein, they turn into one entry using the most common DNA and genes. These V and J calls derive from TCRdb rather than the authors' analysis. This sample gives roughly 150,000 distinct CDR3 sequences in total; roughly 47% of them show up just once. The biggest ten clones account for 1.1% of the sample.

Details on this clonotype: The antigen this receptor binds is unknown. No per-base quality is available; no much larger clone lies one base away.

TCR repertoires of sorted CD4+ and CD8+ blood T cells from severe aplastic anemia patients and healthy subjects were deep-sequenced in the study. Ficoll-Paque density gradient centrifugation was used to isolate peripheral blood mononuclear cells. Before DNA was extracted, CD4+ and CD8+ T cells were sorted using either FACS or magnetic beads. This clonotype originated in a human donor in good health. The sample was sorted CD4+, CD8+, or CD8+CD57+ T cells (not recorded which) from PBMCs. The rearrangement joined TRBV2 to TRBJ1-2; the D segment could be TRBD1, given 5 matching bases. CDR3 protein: CATQGLISYGYTF. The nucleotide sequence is TGTGCCACTCAGGGCCTAATTAGCTATGGCTACACCTTC.